These T cell receptor beta chains were read from a single sample in a study of CD8 T cells in Susac syndrome. One entry per CDR3 protein, called by TCRdb with MiXCR from the immunoSEQ multiplex PCR reads. The table lists about 150,000 distinct CDR3 sequences, about 95% of them singletons. The sample comprised CD8+ T cells from PBMCs. These receptors came from a human donor with multiple sclerosis. The conserved cysteine and the conserved F or W are not part of the CDR3 here. D genes are given only for firm matches.

d_call: TRBD2; v_call: TRBV20-1; cdr3_length: 14; cdr3_aa: SAPGTSGAVQETQY
d_call: NA; v_call: TRBV2; cdr3_length: 12; cdr3_aa: ASSDLPGNQPQH
d_call: NA; v_call: TRBV2; cdr3_length: 11; cdr3_aa: ASSDLTDYEQY
d_call: TRBD1; v_call: TRBV27; cdr3_length: 12; cdr3_aa: ASSNRGSSYEQY
d_call: NA; v_call: TRBV6-5; cdr3_length: 14; cdr3_aa: ASSSGRARGDTEAF
d_call: TRBD2; v_call: TRBV3-1; cdr3_length: 15; cdr3_aa: ASSQDRGGTSGDTQY
d_call: NA; v_call: TRBV12-3/TRBV12-4; cdr3_length: 9; cdr3_aa: ASSSGQPQH
d_call: TRBD1; v_call: TRBV18; cdr3_length: 13; cdr3_aa: ASSTTETGSTEAF
d_call: NA; v_call: TRBV30; cdr3_length: 12; cdr3_aa: AWSVPDRFYGYT
d_call: NA; v_call: TRBV18; cdr3_length: 12; cdr3_aa: ASSLIGLTDTQY
d_call: TRBD1; v_call: TRBV29-1; cdr3_length: 13; cdr3_aa: SVVPTGDSNQPQH
d_call: NA; v_call: TRBV30; cdr3_length: 10; cdr3_aa: AWAQDSNEQF
d_call: NA; v_call: TRBV9; cdr3_length: 12; cdr3_aa: ASSAGTEGYGYT
d_call: NA; v_call: TRBV20-1; cdr3_length: 14; cdr3_aa: SADEISGELQETQY
d_call: NA; v_call: TRBV15; cdr3_length: 15; cdr3_aa: ATSRDHPRGASDEQY
d_call: NA; v_call: TRBV11-2; cdr3_length: 13; cdr3_aa: ASSLEASATYEQY
d_call: NA; v_call: TRBV9; cdr3_length: 13; cdr3_aa: ASSALADSANEQF
d_call: TRBD1; v_call: TRBV4-1; cdr3_length: 12; cdr3_aa: ASSHLQGNQPQH
d_call: NA; v_call: TRBV30; cdr3_length: 11; cdr3_aa: AWSVQENTEAF
d_call: NA; v_call: TRBV9; cdr3_length: 13; cdr3_aa: ASSVGGYSNQPQH
d_call: TRBD2; v_call: TRBV11-2; cdr3_length: 11; cdr3_aa: ASSPGLSYEQY
d_call: NA; v_call: TRBV29-1; cdr3_length: 11; cdr3_aa: SVDGGAPRGYT
d_call: NA; v_call: TRBV23-1; cdr3_length: 14; cdr3_aa: ASNVAPLDRYYEQY
d_call: NA; v_call: TRBV3-1; cdr3_length: 12; cdr3_aa: ASSQDLVGNTIY
d_call: NA; v_call: TRBV13; cdr3_length: 13; cdr3_aa: ASSLDGDTYNEQF
d_call: TRBD1; v_call: TRBV9; cdr3_length: 13; cdr3_aa: ASSVGGQGGNGYT
d_call: NA; v_call: TRBV6-6; cdr3_length: 12; cdr3_aa: ASSPTGSLETQY
d_call: NA; v_call: TRBV12-3/TRBV12-4; cdr3_length: 10; cdr3_aa: ASSGMNTEAF